These T cell receptor beta chains were read from a single sample in a study of T cells in Graves' hyperthyroidism and ophthalmopathy. One entry per CDR3 protein results from TCRdb running MiXCR on the multiplex PCR reads. The repertoire has hundreds of thousands of distinct CDR3 sequences, 16% of them found once; the top ten carry around 3.3%. The sequenced sample was blood. These receptors were taken from a woman between 40 and 50 years old with Graves' ophthalmopathy. The CDR3 runs from the conserved cysteine through the conserved F or W. D genes are given only for firm matches. The size of a clone is reported for some rows only, either as once, few or many, or as a class for expanded clones.

d_call	v_call	clone_size	j_call	cdr3_aa	cdr3_nt
TRBD2	TRBV7-2	many	TRBJ2-3	CASSLLAGGAGDTQYF	TGTGCCAGCAGCTTACTAGCGGGGGGGGCGGGAGATACGCAGTATTTT
NA	TRBV5-1	NA	TRBJ1-3	CASSASSRGAIKSSGNTIYF	TGCGCCAGCAGCGCTTCCAGTAGGGGGGCAATAAAGAGCTCTGGAAACACCATATATTTT
NA	TRBV6-1	few	TRBJ1-2	CASSEAQGKTYGYTF	TGTGCCAGCAGTGAGGCGCAGGGGAAGACCTATGGCTACACCTTC
NA	TRBV7-8	NA	TRBJ1-6	CASSLFLGSYNSPLHF	TGTGCCAGCAGCTTATTCTTGGGCTCCTATAATTCACCCCTCCACTTT
NA	TRBV28	NA	TRBJ1-4	CASGRSNEKLFF	TGTGCCAGCGGGCGGAGTAATGAAAAACTGTTTTTT
NA	TRBV7-9	many	TRBJ2-7	CASSLAIMGAEQYF	TGTGCCAGCAGCTTAGCCATTATGGGGGCCGAGCAGTACTTC
TRBD1	TRBV14	NA	TRBJ2-7	CASSHDDRDYEQYF	TGTGCCAGCAGCCATGACGACAGGGACTACGAGCAGTACTTC
NA	TRBV6-5	many	TRBJ1-1	CASSYQGWRGVTEAFF	TGTGCCAGCAGTTACCAGGGTTGGCGAGGGGTCACTGAAGCTTTCTTT
NA	TRBV30	once	TRBJ1-1	CAWDGVGNEAFF	TGTGCCTGGGACGGGGTTGGGAATGAAGCTTTCTTT
NA	TRBV20-1	NA	TRBJ1-1	CSARAGASHTEAFF	TGCAGTGCTAGGGCAGGGGCCTCGCACACTGAAGCTTTCTTT
TRBD2	TRBV15	NA	TRBJ2-1	CATSRDLAGGFHNEQFF	TGTGCCACCAGCAGAGATCTAGCGGGAGGTTTCCACAATGAACAGTTCTTC
NA	TRBV29-1	few	TRBJ2-3	CSVYRGGGTDTQYF	TGCAGCGTATACAGGGGAGGAGGCACAGATACGCAGTATTTT
NA	TRBV20-1	NA	TRBJ2-5	CSARDAGAPQETQYF	TGCAGTGCTAGAGACGCGGGGGCCCCCCAAGAGACCCAGTACTTC
NA	TRBV6-1	few	TRBJ2-7	CASSQEFGTALYEQYF	TGTGCCAGCAGTCAGGAGTTTGGGACGGCGCTGTACGAGCAGTACTTC
TRBD1	TRBV12-3/TRBV12-4	NA	TRBJ1-5	CASSLVRGQQPQHF	TGTGCCAGCAGTTTGGTTAGGGGACAGCAGCCCCAGCATTTT
NA	TRBV20-1	few	TRBJ1-4	CSARDGTDEKLFF	TGCAGTGCTAGAGATGGGACCGATGAAAAACTGTTTTTT
TRBD2	TRBV2	many	TRBJ2-2	CASSGERGGVTGELFF	TGTGCCAGCAGTGGCGAGCGGGGGGGTGTGACCGGGGAGCTGTTTTTT
NA	TRBV7-6	few	TRBJ2-1	CASTSRWNEQFF	TGTGCCAGCACATCCCGGTGGAATGAGCAGTTCTTC
TRBD2	TRBV20-1	NA	TRBJ2-7	CSAPRLAGVLAEQYF	TGCAGTGCTCCCCGACTAGCGGGAGTCCTGGCCGAGCAGTACTTC
TRBD1	TRBV20-1	few	TRBJ2-1	CSAAMWWDRDYNEQFF	TGCAGTGCCGCTATGTGGTGGGACAGGGACTACAATGAGCAGTTCTTC
NA	TRBV5-1	many	TRBJ2-3	CASNTASSTDTQYF	TGCGCCAGCAACACCGCATCTAGCACAGATACGCAGTATTTT
NA	TRBV19	NA	TRBJ1-1	CASSIAGKNTEAFF	TGTGCCAGTAGTATAGCGGGAAAAAACACTGAAGCTTTCTTT
NA	TRBV7-9	NA	TRBJ1-2	CASSLWGEDYGYTF	TGTGCCAGCAGCTTGTGGGGGGAGGACTATGGCTACACCTTC
TRBD2	TRBV19	NA	TRBJ2-1	CASSIGAGGGNEQFF	TGTGCCAGTAGTATAGGGGCGGGGGGGGGCAATGAGCAGTTCTTC
NA	TRBV2	NA	TRBJ1-3	CASSARGTSGNTIYF	TGTGCCAGCAGTGCGAGGGGCACCTCTGGAAACACCATATATTTT
NA	TRBV28	many	TRBJ1-2	CASSDNRSRYGYTF	TGTGCCAGCTCCGACAACAGGTCCCGGTATGGCTACACCTTC
NA	TRBV19	once	TRBJ1-2	CATVDSRSAKLTMGYTF	TGTGCCACCGTCGACAGCCGGAGTGCCAAGCTCACTATGGGCTACACCTTC
NA	TRBV20-1	many	TRBJ2-3	CSAPESFPTTDTQYF	TGCAGTGCCCCCGAGAGTTTCCCGACTACAGATACGCAGTATTTT
NA	TRBV18	many	TRBJ1-1	CASSPRNTRDTEAFF	TGTGCCAGCTCACCCCGGAATACGAGGGACACTGAAGCTTTCTTT
TRBD1	TRBV9	few	TRBJ2-7	CASSVTGTAYEQYF	TGTGCCAGCAGCGTTACCGGGACAGCCTACGAGCAGTACTTC
NA	TRBV2	many	TRBJ1-1	CASSPPQGRTEAFF	TGTGCCAGCAGTCCCCCACAGGGTCGAACTGAAGCTTTCTTT
TRBD2	TRBV18	NA	TRBJ2-3	CASSPPGLAEHTDTQYF	TGTGCCAGCTCACCACCCGGACTAGCGGAACACACAGATACGCAGTATTTT
NA	TRBV10-3	many	TRBJ2-3	CAISGSGPTTDTQYF	TGTGCCATCAGCGGCTCCGGCCCCACCACAGATACGCAGTATTTT
TRBD2	TRBV19	once	TRBJ2-1	CASSIGSGGAYYNEQFF	TGTGCCAGTAGTATAGGTAGCGGGGGGGCCTACTACAATGAGCAGTTCTTC
NA	TRBV6-2/TRBV6-3	few	TRBJ2-7	CASRYRGDHSYEQYF	TGTGCCAGCAGATACCGGGGCGACCACTCCTACGAGCAGTACTTC
NA	TRBV5-4	NA	TRBJ1-4	CASSLGTGNEKLFF	TGTGCCAGCAGCTTGGGTACGGGAAATGAAAAACTGTTTTTT
TRBD2	TRBV3-1	few	TRBJ2-7	CASSQPTSGAYEQYF	TGTGCCAGCAGCCAACCTACTAGCGGGGCTTACGAGCAGTACTTC
NA	TRBV9	NA	TRBJ2-1	CASSPGGDPRDEQFF	TGTGCCAGCAGCCCAGGGGGGGATCCCAGGGATGAGCAGTTCTTC
NA	TRBV2	few	TRBJ1-6	CASRGFSPLHF	TGTGCCAGCAGAGGGTTTTCACCCCTCCACTTT
NA	TRBV20-1	many	TRBJ2-7	CSVEIAGDTSYEQYF	TGCAGTGTCGAGATCGCCGGGGACACCTCCTACGAGCAGTACTTC
NA	TRBV3-1	many	TRBJ1-5	CASSRGGNQPQHF	TGTGCCAGCAGCCGGGGGGGCAATCAGCCCCAGCATTTT
NA	TRBV30	few	TRBJ2-4	CAWSSWRANIQYF	TGTGCCTGGAGTTCGTGGAGGGCAAACATTCAGTACTTC
TRBD1	TRBV5-1	NA	TRBJ2-1	CASSWLGQGNNEQFF	TGCGCCAGCAGTTGGCTAGGACAGGGTAACAATGAGCAGTTCTTC
NA	TRBV28	many	TRBJ1-6	CASSLVYSPLHF	TGTGCCAGCAGCTTGGTTTACTCACCCCTCCACTTT
TRBD1	TRBV3-1	many	TRBJ2-1	CASSQGTGHQFF	TGTGCCAGCAGCCAGGGGACAGGCCATCAGTTCTTC